A selection of T cell receptor beta chains follows, all from one sample in a study of cytomegalovirus exposure and HLA in healthy donors. TCRdb keeps only in-frame clones here, not all; method: immunoSEQ multiplex PCR. Here the sample table reports 140,000 to 150,000 clones. Sequenced input: PBMCs. The receptors shown here come from a woman between 45 and 60 years old in good health and CMV-seronegative. Both conserved end residues are part of each CDR3. Each record gives: CDR3 length, V gene, J gene, D gene, CDR3 DNA, CDR3 protein. A D gene is named only where the DNA matches it firmly.

length: 13; V: TRBV18; J: TRBJ2-7; D: NA; DNA: TGTGCCAGCTCACCAGCTCCTGGAGGCGAGCAGTACTTC; CDR3: CASSPAPGGEQYF
length: 15; V: TRBV30; J: TRBJ2-1; D: NA; DNA: TGTGCCTGGAGTCCCGACACTGACCCTCACAATGAGCAGTTCTTC; CDR3: CAWSPDTDPHNEQFF
length: 16; V: TRBV9; J: TRBJ2-5; D: TRBD2; DNA: TGTGCCAGCAGTTTGGGACTAGCGGGAGGTCAAGAGACCCAGTACTTC; CDR3: CASSLGLAGGQETQYF
length: 17; V: TRBV25-1; J: TRBJ1-2; D: NA; DNA: TGTGCCACCAGCACTGACCCCCCCGGGCGGGGGAGCTATGGCTACACCTTC; CDR3: CATSTDPPGRGSYGYTF
length: 15; V: TRBV5-1; J: TRBJ2-7; D: NA; DNA: TGCGCCAGCAGCTTGAACACAGGGCGGAGCTACGAGCAGTACTTC; CDR3: CASSLNTGRSYEQYF
length: 17; V: TRBV4-3; J: TRBJ2-3; D: TRBD2; DNA: TGCGCCAGCAGCCAAGAGAGGACTAGCGTAGACACAGATACGCAGTATTTT; CDR3: CASSQERTSVDTDTQYF
length: 14; V: TRBV15; J: TRBJ1-1; D: NA; DNA: TGTGCCACCAGCAGAGATCACGGTAACACTGAAGCTTTCTTT; CDR3: CATSRDHGNTEAFF
length: 13; V: TRBV28; J: TRBJ2-2; D: NA; DNA: TGTGCCAGCAGCACAGGGTCTACCGGGGAGCTGTTTTTT; CDR3: CASSTGSTGELFF
length: 15; V: TRBV28; J: TRBJ2-1; D: TRBD2; DNA: TGTGCCAGCAGCCGAGCGGGAGTGGTCTACAATGAGCAGTTCTTC; CDR3: CASSRAGVVYNEQFF
length: 16; V: TRBV7-2; J: TRBJ2-2; D: TRBD2; DNA: TGTGCCAGCAGCGTGGGACTAGCGGGGGTCACCGGGGAGCTGTTTTTT; CDR3: CASSVGLAGVTGELFF
length: 13; V: TRBV11-3; J: TRBJ2-1; D: NA; DNA: TGTGCCAGCAGCTTAGGCAGGAACAATGAGCAGTTCTTC; CDR3: CASSLGRNNEQFF
length: 15; V: TRBV18; J: TRBJ2-7; D: NA; DNA: TGTGCCAGCTCGGTCTTTCAGGGGGAGGCTTACGAGCAGTACTTC; CDR3: CASSVFQGEAYEQYF
length: 13; V: TRBV5-8; J: TRBJ1-2; D: NA; DNA: TGTGCCAGCAGCAAAGACGGAGTCTATGGCTACACCTTC; CDR3: CASSKDGVYGYTF
length: 14; V: TRBV30; J: TRBJ2-7; D: TRBD1; DNA: TGTGCCTGGAGTGGTTACAGGGGAAGGTACGAGCAGTACTTC; CDR3: CAWSGYRGRYEQYF
length: 16; V: TRBV9; J: TRBJ2-1; D: TRBD1; DNA: TGTGCCAGCAGCGTAGGAGGCGCAGGGGGCCATAATGAGCAGTTCTTC; CDR3: CASSVGGAGGHNEQFF
length: 17; V: TRBV4-2; J: TRBJ2-3; D: TRBD1; DNA: TGTGCCAGCAGTTGGGACAGGGCTTCGTCCGGCACAGATACGCAGTATTTT; CDR3: CASSWDRASSGTDTQYF
length: 15; V: TRBV6-5; J: TRBJ2-2; D: NA; DNA: TGTGCCAGCAGGAGAGGGGGTGGTCGGTCCGGGGAGCTGTTTTTT; CDR3: CASRRGGGRSGELFF
length: 15; V: TRBV6-5; J: TRBJ1-1; D: TRBD1; DNA: TGTGCCAGCAGTCTGCAGGGGGCTGGGAGGACTGAAGCTTTCTTT; CDR3: CASSLQGAGRTEAFF
length: 15; V: TRBV6-5; J: TRBJ2-3; D: TRBD1; DNA: TGTGCCAGCAGCCTGGGCCAGGGGGGCACAGATACGCAGTATTTT; CDR3: CASSLGQGGTDTQYF
length: 17; V: TRBV7-2; J: TRBJ2-1; D: TRBD2; DNA: TGTGCCAGCAGCCCCCGTTCGGCTAGCGGGAGGGACAATGAGCAGTTCTTC; CDR3: CASSPRSASGRDNEQFF
length: 13; V: TRBV9; J: TRBJ2-1; D: NA; DNA: TGTGCCAGCAGCGTAGCGGGAGCCGATGAGCAGTTCTTC; CDR3: CASSVAGADEQFF
length: 14; V: TRBV27; J: TRBJ2-5; D: NA; DNA: TGTGCCAGCAGTTCCCAGGGAAGGCAAGAGACCCAGTACTTC; CDR3: CASSSQGRQETQYF
length: 16; V: TRBV28; J: TRBJ2-7; D: TRBD1; DNA: TGTGCCAGCAGTTTAGAGGACAGGGGTCCTTCCTACGAGCAGTACTTC; CDR3: CASSLEDRGPSYEQYF
length: 14; V: TRBV29-1; J: TRBJ1-2; D: TRBD1; DNA: TGCAGCGTTGTAGGGACAGGGAGTTCCTATGGCTACACCTTC; CDR3: CSVVGTGSSYGYTF
length: 11; V: TRBV2; J: TRBJ1-1; D: NA; DNA: TGTGCCGGGGCCGTGAACACTGAAGCTTTCTTT; CDR3: CAGAVNTEAFF
length: 14; V: TRBV9; J: TRBJ2-3; D: NA; DNA: TGTGCCAGCAGCACAACTCAGGGGTCAGATACGCAGTATTTT; CDR3: CASSTTQGSDTQYF
length: 15; V: TRBV19; J: TRBJ2-7; D: NA; DNA: TGTGCCAGTAGTATAGCGGCAGCGCCTACCTACGAGCAGTACTTC; CDR3: CASSIAAAPTYEQYF
length: 14; V: TRBV2; J: TRBJ2-7; D: TRBD2; DNA: TGTGCCAGCAGCGCTAGCGGGGGCCTCTACGAGCAGTACTTC; CDR3: CASSASGGLYEQYF
length: 12; V: TRBV19; J: TRBJ2-7; D: NA; DNA: TGTGCCAGTACCGACAGTCTCTACGAGCAGTACTTC; CDR3: CASTDSLYEQYF
length: 12; V: TRBV30; J: TRBJ1-4; D: NA; DNA: TGTGCCTGGAGAGAGAGAAATGAAAAACTGTTTTTT; CDR3: CAWRERNEKLFF
length: 14; V: TRBV28; J: TRBJ1-3; D: NA; DNA: TGTGCCAGCAGTTTAGGGGGGAGTGGAAACACCATATATTTT; CDR3: CASSLGGSGNTIYF
length: 17; V: TRBV6-1; J: TRBJ2-4; D: TRBD2; DNA: TGTGCCAGCAGTGGAGATACTAGCGGGGTTGCCAAAAACATTCAGTACTTC; CDR3: CASSGDTSGVAKNIQYF
length: 14; V: TRBV4-1; J: TRBJ2-7; D: NA; DNA: TGCGCCAGCAGCCACAGGGGTGTAGAGATAACTCAGTACTTC; CDR3: CASSHRGVEITQYF
length: 11; V: TRBV29-1; J: TRBJ1-2; D: NA; DNA: TGCAGCGGTGCCCAGGGGAACGGCTACACCTTC; CDR3: CSGAQGNGYTF
length: 14; V: TRBV6-1; J: TRBJ2-7; D: TRBD1; DNA: TGTGCCAGCTCGTACCGGGACAGGTCCGACGAGCAGTACTTC; CDR3: CASSYRDRSDEQYF
length: 17; V: TRBV7-2; J: TRBJ2-7; D: TRBD2; DNA: TGTGCCAGCAGCTTAGGGACTAGTAGTAGAGGGACCTACGAGCAGTACTTC; CDR3: CASSLGTSSRGTYEQYF
length: 13; V: TRBV7-2; J: TRBJ1-2; D: TRBD1; DNA: TGTGCCAGCACCCCAGACAGGGTGGCTGGCTACACCTTC; CDR3: CASTPDRVAGYTF
length: 16; V: TRBV28; J: TRBJ2-1; D: NA; DNA: TGTGCCAGCAGTGACCGGGGAAGATACTCCTACAATGAGCAGTTCTTC; CDR3: CASSDRGRYSYNEQFF
length: 15; V: TRBV4-1; J: TRBJ1-4; D: TRBD1; DNA: TGCGCCAGCAGCCAGTTTCAGGGGGCAAAGGAAAAACTGTTTTTT; CDR3: CASSQFQGAKEKLFF
length: 14; V: TRBV7-2; J: TRBJ2-3; D: NA; DNA: TGTGCCAGCAGCTTAGAACTAGCCCCAGATACGCAGTATTTT; CDR3: CASSLELAPDTQYF
length: 12; V: TRBV11-3; J: TRBJ2-7; D: TRBD1; DNA: TGTGCCAGCAGCTCACAGGGGGGCGAGCAGTACTTC; CDR3: CASSSQGGEQYF
length: 14; V: TRBV2; J: TRBJ2-1; D: TRBD2; DNA: TGTGCCAGCAGTATGGCGGGAGATTGGGATGAGCAGTTCTTC; CDR3: CASSMAGDWDEQFF
length: 15; V: TRBV6-5; J: TRBJ2-5; D: TRBD1; DNA: TGTGCCAGCAGCCTTTATACAGGGGTGGGGGAGACCCAGTACTTC; CDR3: CASSLYTGVGETQYF